This T cell receptor beta chain was recovered during a study of T cell repertoires in cytomegalovirus infection. The V gene end was trimmed by 8 bases and the J gene end by 5 bases; junction bases not matched to a gene: 9. This CDR3 has 14 residues. One entry per CDR3 protein, called by TCRdb with MiXCR from the reads. The data contain some 350,000 distinct CDR3 sequences, about 29% of them singletons. Study-wide findings and caveats: Accumulated public TCR beta family frequency recognized individuals carrying CMV together with the relevant HLA.

This clonotype was found once. What it binds is not known. The origin of this receptor is a human donor in good health (CMV status not recorded). Some clones in this sample may be carry-over from other donors' samples. This material consisted of cultured PBMCs, taken from culture after CMV antigen stimulation. This sequence joins TRBV12-3 or TRBV12-4 and TRBJ2-1; TRBD1 matches at 7 bases. The CDR3 DNA sequence: TGTGCCAGCTGGACAGGCCGGAAGGACAATGAGCAGTTCTTC. This encodes CASWTGRKDNEQFF.